These T cell receptor beta chains were read from a single sample in a study of identifying expanded T cells in peripheral blood. The repertoire was sequenced with immunoSEQ multiplex PCR; TCRdb's copy has only in-frame clones and lacks some. The sample has 100,000 or so clones; approximately 90% are singletons. The sample comprised blood. These receptor sequences come from a person aged 18 to 69 in good health. The CDR3 runs from the conserved cysteine through the conserved F or W. Each record gives: J gene, D gene, V gene, clone size, CDR3 protein, CDR3 DNA. The D gene is left open where the match is weak. The size of a clone is reported for some rows only, either as once, few or many, or as a class for expanded clones.

>TRBJ1-1|-|TRBV2|-
CASTATGKNTEAFF
TGTGCCAGCACCGCTACCGGGAAGAACACTGAAGCTTTCTTT
>TRBJ1-5|-|TRBV5-5|once
CASSLGGGSSNQPQHF
TGTGCCAGCAGCCTGGGAGGGGGTTCTAGCAATCAGCCCCAGCATTTT
>TRBJ2-7|TRBD1|TRBV4-1|few
CASSHAGRDRGAEQYF
TGCGCCAGCAGCCACGCAGGGAGGGACAGGGGCGCCGAGCAGTACTTC
>TRBJ1-2|TRBD1|TRBV19|-
CASSEGDRVLYGYTF
TGTGCCAGTAGTGAAGGGGACAGGGTCTTATATGGCTACACCTTC
>TRBJ2-7|-|TRBV6-5|-
CASSPEVGRRVEQYF
TGTGCCAGCAGCCCGGAGGTAGGACGTCGGGTCGAGCAGTACTTC
>TRBJ1-2|-|TRBV5-6|-
CASSFESYYGYTF
TGTGCCAGCAGCTTTGAAAGCTACTATGGCTACACCTTC
>TRBJ1-5|-|TRBV7-8|-
CASSLEAGRGQPQHF
TGTGCCAGCAGCTTAGAGGCAGGGCGAGGACAGCCCCAGCATTTT
>TRBJ2-3|-|TRBV2|few
CASSGDYTDTQYF
TGTGCCAGCAGCGGCGACTACACAGATACGCAGTATTTT
>TRBJ2-3|-|TRBV7-9|-
CASSPPRGGAPTQYF
TGTGCCAGCAGCCCTCCTAGAGGGGGGGCCCCTACGCAGTATTTT
>TRBJ1-1|-|TRBV7-2|-
CASSLVSGLAEAFF
TGTGCCAGCAGCTTAGTGTCGGGGCTGGCTGAAGCTTTCTTT
>TRBJ2-5|TRBD2|TRBV25-1|-
CASSLGGGAKETQYF
TGTGCCAGCAGTCTCGGCGGGGGGGCCAAAGAGACCCAGTACTTC
>TRBJ2-2|TRBD2|TRBV19|-
CASSTNGLISGSGELFF
TGTGCCAGTAGTACGAATGGTCTTATTAGCGGGTCGGGGGAGCTGTTTTTT
>TRBJ2-3|-|TRBV18|-
CASSPTRQAFTDTQYF
TGTGCCAGCTCACCGACCAGACAGGCTTTCACAGATACGCAGTATTTT
>TRBJ1-1|TRBD1|TRBV7-6|-
CASSFDRGGTEAFF
TGTGCCAGCAGCTTCGACAGGGGAGGGACTGAAGCTTTCTTT
>TRBJ2-3|-|TRBV14|-
CASSSFQGRWSGTDTQYF
TGTGCCAGCAGCTCTTTTCAGGGGCGGTGGTCCGGCACAGATACGCAGTATTTT
>TRBJ1-2|-|TRBV19|-
CASSLRGGVYGYTF
TGTGCCAGCTCCCTTAGGGGAGGGGTCTATGGCTACACCTTC
>TRBJ2-5|TRBD2|TRBV5-1|-
CASSLRTSGGETQYF
TGCGCCAGCAGCTTGCGGACTAGCGGGGGGGAGACCCAGTACTTC
>TRBJ1-2|TRBD1|TRBV5-1|once
CASSAGQGQKDYGYTF
TGCGCCAGCAGCGCCGGACAGGGTCAGAAGGACTATGGCTACACCTTC
>TRBJ1-5|-|TRBV7-2|-
CASSSIGYQPQHF
TGTGCCAGCAGCTCAATAGGGTATCAGCCCCAGCATTTT
>TRBJ2-7|-|TRBV15|-
CATSRETVRRTYEQYF
TGTGCCACCAGCAGGGAAACAGTGCGGCGAACCTACGAGCAGTACTTC
>TRBJ2-1|-|TRBV7-5|-
CARSPQAGRSYNEQFF
TGTGCCAGAAGCCCCCAGGCAGGGCGGTCCTACAATGAGCAGTTCTTC
>TRBJ1-1|-|TRBV2|-
CASSAGEYEAFF
TGTGCCAGCAGTGCCGGGGAATATGAAGCTTTCTTT
>TRBJ2-7|TRBD2|TRBV5-6|few
CASSLSGGHYEQYF
TGTGCCAGCAGCCTAAGCGGGGGGCATTACGAGCAGTACTTC
>TRBJ1-2|-|TRBV27|-
CASSPRRDGYGYTF
TGTGCCAGCAGTCCCAGGAGGGATGGCTATGGCTACACCTTC
>TRBJ2-1|TRBD1|TRBV29-1|few
CSVEVTGGNEQFF
TGCAGCGTTGAAGTAACAGGGGGGAATGAGCAGTTCTTC
>TRBJ1-1|-|TRBV7-9|-
CASSLALGVTEAFF
TGTGCCAGCAGCTTAGCCCTGGGGGTCACTGAAGCTTTCTTT
>TRBJ2-5|-|TRBV11-2|-
CASSLERALKETQYF
TGTGCCAGCAGCTTAGAAAGGGCTCTGAAGGAGACCCAGTACTTC
>TRBJ2-1|TRBD1|TRBV5-6|-
CATTGQEEQFF
TGTGCCACAACTGGACAGGAGGAGCAGTTCTTC
>TRBJ2-3|TRBD2|TRBV6-5|-
CASSYSSGADTQYF
TGTGCCAGCAGTTACTCTAGCGGGGCAGATACGCAGTATTTT
>TRBJ2-3|-|TRBV5-1|-
CASSFNRGGQYF
TGCGCCAGCAGCTTCAACAGGGGGGGCCAGTATTTT
>TRBJ1-1|TRBD1|TRBV9|-
CASSDTGAVNTEAFF
TGTGCCAGCAGCGACACAGGGGCAGTGAACACTGAAGCTTTCTTT
>TRBJ2-7|-|TRBV29-1|once
CSVPLGAYEQYF
TGCAGCGTCCCTCTGGGGGCCTACGAGCAGTACTTC
>TRBJ2-5|TRBD2|TRBV5-6|-
CASSSAAGTSVETQYF
TGTGCCAGCAGCTCTGCCGCCGGGACTAGCGTGGAGACCCAGTACTTC
>TRBJ2-5|-|TRBV7-2|-
CASSLVASKETQYF
TGTGCCAGCAGCTTAGTTGCCAGCAAAGAGACCCAGTACTTC
>TRBJ2-5|TRBD2|TRBV6-1|few
CASRLISGEETQYF
TGTGCCAGCCGACTAATCAGCGGGGAAGAGACCCAGTACTTC
>TRBJ2-3|-|TRBV18|-
CASSPGDTQYF
TGTGCCAGCTCACCAGGGGATACGCAGTATTTT
>TRBJ1-1|TRBD1|TRBV19|-
CASSLGPDRGEAFF
TGTGCCAGTAGCCTGGGTCCCGACAGGGGCGAAGCTTTCTTT
>TRBJ2-1|-|TRBV5-3|-
CARSLRPTANEQFF
TGTGCCAGAAGCTTACGCCCGACTGCTAATGAGCAGTTCTTC
>TRBJ2-2|-|TRBV27|-
CASSPRGQSDTGELFF
TGTGCCAGCAGTCCCCGAGGGCAGAGCGACACCGGGGAGCTGTTTTTT
>TRBJ2-3|TRBD1|TRBV6-6|-
CASRQTGGTDTQYF
TGTGCCAGCAGACAGACAGGGGGCACAGATACGCAGTATTTT
>TRBJ2-7|-|TRBV7-6|-
CASSLDRDFLSF
TGTGCCAGCAGCTTAGATAGGGATTTTCTGTCTTTC
>TRBJ2-1|TRBD1|TRBV7-9|-
CASSYPRGPNNEQFF
TGTGCCAGCAGCTACCCCAGGGGGCCGAACAATGAGCAGTTCTTC
>TRBJ2-3|TRBD2|TRBV7-9|-
CASTPGGFTQYF
TGTGCCAGCACCCCGGGGGGATTTACGCAGTATTTT
>TRBJ2-5|-|TRBV7-2|-
CASSLVFGGETQYF
TGTGCCAGCAGCTTAGTTTTCGGAGGCGAGACCCAGTACTTC
>TRBJ1-1|TRBD1|TRBV7-2|-
CASSSLAGQAGTEAFF
TGTGCCAGCAGCTCGTTAGCGGGACAGGCGGGCACTGAAGCTTTCTTT
>TRBJ1-5|-|TRBV7-8|-
CASSLAGYNQPQHF
TGTGCCAGCAGCTTAGCAGGGTACAATCAGCCCCAGCATTTT